The sequence of this TCR beta chain was determined in a study of blood T cell repertoires in COVID-19. Whole-study context: Material from acute and convalescent COVID-19 was sourced from the United States, Italy and Spain.

The CDR3 sequence is 15 residues long. V lost 4 bases to trimming and J lost 5 bases; unmatched junction nucleotides: 9. Per the germline V gene, CDR1 is SGHDN and CDR2 is FVKESK. Profiling relied on immunoSEQ multiplex PCR, and the TCRdb table lists in-frame clones only, not all of them. In the table there are 130,000 to 150,000 clones, approximately 80% of which are singletons. The J gene is TRBJ2-5, the V gene TRBV14, with 8 nucleotides matching TRBD1. The material sequenced was peripheral blood. This sequence originates from a human donor in a cohort sampled during active COVID-19. CDR3 loop: CASSLIQGAQETQYF. The CDR3, as DNA: TGTGCCAGCAGCCTGATTCAGGGGGCGCAGGAGACCCAGTACTTC.